This T cell receptor beta chain was profiled in a study of siplizumab effects on memory and regulatory T cells. Method: immunoSEQ multiplex PCR; TCRdb's copy keeps in-frame clones and lacks some. The sample consists of around 100,000 clones, 91% of them appearing once. CDR3 length: 15 amino acids. V lost 7 bases and J lost 5; bases outside the gene matches: 9. Germline CDR1 MGHRA, CDR2 YSYEKL. Findings of the study overall: On average, under 75% of mappable alloreactive CD4+ clones were Treg-derived under siplizumab, against roughly 27% in controls. The authors mapped only a minor fraction of alloreactive clones to unstimulated subsets. The drug siplizumab significantly decreased the alloreactive sequences that could be traced to unstimulated CD4+ memory cells.

As to this clone: Its antigen is not identified.

Sequencing used CD4+ T cells sorted from blood. The V call is TRBV4-1, the J call TRBJ2-2; 8 nucleotides agree with TRBD2. The receptor's source is a human donor in good health. Some clones in this sample may be carry-over from other donors' samples. The CDR3 nucleotides read TGCGCCAGCAAAAATCGGGCTAGCGGGACCGGGGAGCTGTTTTTT. As protein: CASKNRASGTGELFF.